These T cell receptor beta chains were read from a single sample in a study of STAT5B mutations in CD4+ large granular lymphocyte leukemia. Some clones are missing from TCRdb's copy, which holds only in-frame ones; the method was immunoSEQ multiplex PCR. Of approximately 32,000 clones listed, roughly 72% are singletons. Input material: CD4+ T cells from blood buffy coats. The receptor set was obtained from a human donor in good health. The CDR3 runs from the conserved cysteine through the conserved F or W. The order of the fields is CDR3 length, clone size, D gene, V gene, J gene, CDR3 protein, CDR3 DNA. The D gene is left open where the match is weak. Size values are once, few and many counts, or a class for expanded clones, and some rows have none.

>15|NA|NA|TRBV7-8|TRBJ2-1
CASTLGQQPYNEQFF
TGTGCCAGCACCCTGGGGCAGCAACCCTACAATGAGCAGTTCTTC
>13|NA|NA|TRBV15|TRBJ1-1
CATSRASNTEAFF
TGTGCCACCAGCAGAGCTTCGAACACTGAAGCTTTCTTT
>14|few|NA|TRBV30|TRBJ1-1
CAWNRGAVNTEAFF
TGTGCCTGGAACCGGGGGGCGGTGAACACTGAAGCTTTCTTT
>13|NA|NA|TRBV27|TRBJ2-1
CASSSSGVNEQFF
TGTGCCAGCAGCTCCTCGGGGGTGAATGAGCAGTTCTTC
>13|once|NA|TRBV4-3|TRBJ2-1
CASSQVIHNEQFF
TGCGCCAGCAGCCAAGTTATACACAATGAGCAGTTCTTC
>13|NA|NA|TRBV7-8|TRBJ1-5
CASSLADGQPQHF
TGTGCCAGCAGCTTAGCTGATGGGCAGCCCCAGCATTTT
>15|NA|NA|TRBV5-4|TRBJ2-1
CASSLSFRIHNEQFF
TGTGCCAGCAGCTTGTCTTTTAGGATCCACAATGAGCAGTTCTTC
>13|NA|NA|TRBV7-2|TRBJ2-7
CASAGQGYSEQYF
TGTGCCAGCGCTGGGCAGGGATATTCTGAGCAGTACTTC
>15|few|NA|TRBV6-6|TRBJ1-5
CASSYSGGNNQPQHF
TGTGCCAGCAGTTACTCAGGGGGAAACAATCAGCCCCAGCATTTT
>15|NA|NA|TRBV19|TRBJ1-2
CASRGRAVGAYGYTF
TGTGCCAGTAGGGGCAGGGCAGTTGGGGCCTATGGCTACACCTTC
>16|few|NA|TRBV4-3|TRBJ1-1
CASSQDHVTGFSEAFF
TGCGCCAGCAGCCAAGATCACGTGACAGGTTTTAGTGAAGCTTTCTTT
>13|NA|NA|TRBV6-6|TRBJ2-1
CASSYSTVGEQFF
TGTGCCAGCAGTTACTCCACGGTGGGTGAGCAGTTCTTC
>16|NA|TRBD1|TRBV4-1|TRBJ1-5
CASSQPRGPLNQPQHF
TGCGCCAGCAGCCAGCCGAGGGGGCCTCTCAATCAGCCCCAGCATTTT
>15|NA|TRBD2|TRBV19|TRBJ2-4
CASQTTSGGGDIQYF
TGTGCCAGCCAGACGACTAGCGGGGGAGGTGACATTCAGTACTTC
>14|few|NA|TRBV7-9|TRBJ1-6
CASSWRGAGSPLHF
TGTGCCAGCAGCTGGCGAGGGGCTGGTTCACCCCTCCACTTT
>16|NA|TRBD1|TRBV9|TRBJ2-3
CASSPQGVSSTDTQYF
TGTGCCAGCAGCCCCCAGGGGGTTAGTAGCACAGATACGCAGTATTTT
>14|few|NA|TRBV19|TRBJ1-5
CASKDRTPNQPQHF
TGTGCCAGTAAGGACAGAACCCCAAATCAGCCCCAGCATTTT
>14|NA|NA|TRBV7-9|TRBJ1-1
CASSLQGWNTEAFF
TGTGCCAGCAGCTTACAGGGATGGAACACTGAAGCTTTCTTT
>13|few|TRBD1|TRBV10-1|TRBJ1-2
CASSRDRDYGYTF
TGCGCCAGCAGCCGGGACAGGGACTATGGCTACACCTTC
>17|NA|TRBD1|TRBV15|TRBJ1-2
CATSGRDRGPWSYGYTF
TGTGCCACCAGCGGACGGGACAGGGGGCCCTGGAGCTATGGCTACACCTTC
>15|NA|NA|TRBV5-1|TRBJ2-1
CASSTGGAGFNEQFF
TGCGCCAGCAGCACCGGGGGCGCGGGATTTAATGAGCAGTTCTTC
>14|NA|NA|TRBV19|TRBJ1-1
CASSSAQANTEAFF
TGTGCCAGTAGTTCGGCACAGGCAAACACTGAAGCTTTCTTT
>14|NA|TRBD1|TRBV5-1|TRBJ1-1
CASSLDRGGTEAFF
TGCGCCAGCAGCTTGGACAGGGGGGGCACTGAAGCTTTCTTT
>13|NA|NA|TRBV5-4|TRBJ1-1
CASSSILGTEAFF
TGTGCCAGCAGCTCCATCCTGGGCACTGAAGCTTTCTTT
>12|NA|NA|TRBV6-5|TRBJ1-2
CATRRGAVGYTF
TGTGCCACCCGACGGGGGGCTGTTGGCTACACCTTC
>18|NA|NA|TRBV19|TRBJ1-5
CASSIAGGGVGLNQPQHF
TGTGCCAGTAGTATAGCGGGGGGGGGTGTCGGGCTGAATCAGCCCCAGCATTTT
>12|once|NA|TRBV6-5|TRBJ2-3
CASHRGTDTQYF
TGTGCCAGCCACAGGGGCACAGATACGCAGTATTTT
>13|NA|NA|TRBV4-1|TRBJ1-4
CASRRGLNEKLFF
TGCGCCAGCCGCCGGGGGTTGAATGAAAAACTGTTTTTT
>16|once|TRBD1|TRBV7-6|TRBJ2-7
CASSFRPGTGHYEQYF
TGTGCCAGCAGCTTCCGGCCCGGGACAGGGCACTACGAGCAGTACTTC
>15|NA|NA|TRBV5-1|TRBJ2-3
CASSLEAKDTDTQYF
TGCGCCAGCAGCTTGGAAGCCAAAGACACAGATACGCAGTATTTT
>15|NA|NA|TRBV4-1|TRBJ1-4
CASSAYLRAFEKLFF
TGCGCCAGCAGCGCATACCTGAGGGCTTTTGAAAAACTGTTTTTT